This T cell receptor beta chain was documented in a study of T cells in Graves' hyperthyroidism and ophthalmopathy. This clonotype has a count of ten or more. Regions amplified from RNA transcripts were the TCR beta CDR3 regions. An initial round of RT-PCR targeting the TCR CDR3 relied on the HTBI primer set. TCRdb re-called the multiplex PCR reads with MiXCR, one entry per CDR3 protein. The sample has 700,000 or so distinct CDR3 sequences, roughly 17% seen once. CDR1 MDHEN and CDR2 SYDVKM come from the germline V gene. Losses at the gene ends were 7 bases for V and 6 bases for J; bases not matched to a gene: 13. The CDR3 runs 16 residues.

The sequence was obtained from a man younger than 35 with Graves' hyperthyroidism. The sequenced sample consisted of blood. V gene TRBV28 combines with J gene TRBJ2-7, with 12 bases fitting TRBD1. The CDR3 nucleotides are TGTGCCAGCACTACCCTCAGGGACAGGGGGCGACGCGAGCAGTACTTC. Protein: CASTTLRDRGRREQYF.